Sequencing of this TCR beta chain was carried out in a study of CD8 T cells in Susac syndrome. Study at large: The Susac syndrome patients were therapy-naive, on corticosteroids, or on intravenous immunoglobulin alone at blood draw.

V trimming: 4 bases; J trimming: 6 bases; junction bases outside the gene matches: 12. This CDR3 has 17 residues. Germline lookup yields CDR1 LGHDT and CDR2 YNNKEL (reference sequence). Random-hexamer reverse transcription was applied to about 0.45 to 1 ug RNA. TCRdb analysed the immunoSEQ multiplex PCR reads with MiXCR anew, one entry per CDR3 protein. The sample lists hundreds of thousands of distinct CDR3 sequences, less than 96% occurring once. The sequence came from a human donor with Susac syndrome. V gene TRBV3-1 combines with J gene TRBJ2-3, with 11 bases aligning to TRBD2. The sample was CD4+ T cells from PBMCs. Here the CDR3 reads CASSRSGLAAYPDTQYF. The CDR3, as DNA: TGTGCCAGCAGCCGATCGGGACTAGCGGCCTACCCCGATACGCAGTATTTT.